The 16 T cell receptor beta chains below come from one sample, sequenced in a study of blood T cell repertoires in COVID-19. Method: immunoSEQ multiplex PCR; TCRdb's copy keeps in-frame clones and lacks some. This table has 110,000 or so clones, around 85% appearing once. Source material: peripheral blood. These receptors originate from an older woman with COVID-19, enrolled during active disease.

CDR3 sequence reads: CASRTGAPYGYTF. For the CDR3, the DNA is TGTGCCAGCAGGACAGGAGCACCCTATGGCTACACCTTC. V is TRBV28 and J is TRBJ1-2; TRBD1 might be the D (6 bases). The CDR3 totals 13 residues. Germline assignment: CDR1 MDHEN and CDR2 SYDVKM. V lost 6 bases and J 4 bases, leaving 12 bases between the germline ends.

The V call is TRBV19, the J call TRBJ2-7; the match to TRBD1 covers 11 bases. This CDR3 spans 17 amino acids. V shed 4 bases, J shed 5 bases, and the junction held 13 bases outside the gene matches. The germline V gene encodes CDR1 LNHDA and CDR2 SQIVND (reference sequence). This CDR3 is CASSTGHRDRGNDEQYF. CDR3 bases: TGTGCCAGTAGTACAGGACACCGGGACAGGGGGAATGACGAGCAGTACTTC.

The chain has TRBV7-3 and TRBJ2-7, with 12 bases matching TRBD2. V was pared by 5 bases and J by 4 bases, with 6 bases of the junction left unmatched. The length of the CDR3 is 15 residues. Germline V gene sequence: CDR1 SGHTA, CDR2 FQGTGA. In DNA, the CDR3 is TGTGCCAGCAGCCTAGGGACTAGCGGGCTATACGAGCAGTACTTC. Translating gives CASSLGTSGLYEQYF.

This clone has just one count. J is TRBJ2-2 and V is TRBV19; no reliable D call. The length of the CDR3 is 14 residues. Deletions cut 4 bases from V and 2 bases from J, with 8 bases between. Germline-derived CDR1 and CDR2 are LNHDA and SQIVND (reference sequence). In DNA form, the CDR3 reads TGTGCCAGTAGTAATGTCCTAAACACCGGGGAGCTGTTTTTT. Protein sequence: CASSNVLNTGELFF. The variable domain in full, completed from reference TRBV19 and TRBJ2-2, reads DGGITQSPKYLFRKEGQNVTLSCEQNLNHDAMYWYRQDPGQGLRLIYYSQIVNDFQKGDIAEGYSVSREKKESFPLTVTSAQKNPTAFYLCASSNVLNTGELFFGEGSRLTVL.

This clone was observed a single time. Relative to the germline gene, one junction end is altered; a read error may explain this. The V gene is TRBV24-1, the J gene TRBJ2-1; D is perhaps TRBD2 (7 bases). Germline V gene data show CDR1 as KGHDR and CDR2 as SFDVKD. This CDR3 contains 16 residues. In DNA form, the CDR3 reads TGTGCCACCTGTGATGGAGGGGGGGCCGTCTACAATGAGCAGTTCTTC. This translates into CATCDGGGAVYNEQFF.

This clone appeared a single time. CDR3 DNA sequence: TGTGCCAGCAGAGGTAGCGGGGGGTCCTACAATGAGCAGTTCTTC. It yields the protein CASRGSGGSYNEQFF. The chain combines TRBV27 with TRBJ2-1; TRBD2 agrees at 10 bases. With 6 bases clipped from V and 1 base from J, the junction kept 3 bases outside the gene matches. Germline CDR1 is MNHEY and CDR2 is SMNVEV (reference sequence). The CDR3 runs 15 residues.

The V gene is TRBV7-2, the J gene TRBJ2-4; no clear D. Between the trimmed V and J ends, which lost 2 bases and 8 bases, there was a span of 13 bases. The CDR3 extends over 14 amino acids. Per the germline V gene, CDR1 is SGHTA and CDR2 is FQGNSA. CDR3 DNA sequence: TGTGCCAGCAGCTTAAGCAGGTCCAACGACATTCAGTACTTC. This translates into CASSLSRSNDIQYF.

The chain is built from TRBV6-5 and TRBJ1-5, with TRBD1 as a possible D gene (6 bases). The germline CDR1 and CDR2 sequences are MNHEY and SVGAGI. V lost 6 bases and J 5 bases, leaving 17 bases between the germline ends. The CDR3 totals 15 residues. CDR3 nucleotides: TGTGCCAGCAGCACAGGGCTCTTAGACGATCAGCCCCAGCATTTT. It specifies CASSTGLLDDQPQHF.

The chain recombines TRBV5-4 with TRBJ1-1; weak D call: TRBD1 (6 bases). The CDR3 runs to 14 residues. From germline, CDR1 is SGHNT and CDR2 YYREEE (reference sequence). With 4 bases removed from V and 1 base from J, the gap between germline ends came to 11 bases. The CDR3 sequence: CASSVGQTNTEAFF. CDR3 DNA: TGTGCCAGCAGCGTCGGACAGACGAACACTGAAGCTTTCTTT.

The V gene is TRBV9, the J gene TRBJ1-1; perhaps TRBD1 as D (5 bases). The length of the CDR3 is 12 residues. Trimming took off 4 bases at V and 6 bases at J, with 10 bases between the two ends. Looked up from germline, CDR1 is SGDLS and CDR2 is YYNGEE. In DNA, the CDR3 is TGTGCCAGCAGCCCGGGGGGGGCTGAAGCTTTCTTT. Residues: CASSPGGAEAFF.

This sequence joins TRBV3-1 (or the pseudogene TRBV3-2) and TRBJ2-3, with 11 bases that match TRBD1. The ends lost 1 base at V and 5 bases at J; junction bases unmatched: 5. The CDR3 totals 16 residues. Germline CDR1 reads LGHDT; CDR2 reads YNNKEL (reference sequence). CDR3: CASSQGDRGIVDTQYF. DNA of the CDR3: TGTGCCAGCAGCCAAGGGGACAGGGGGATTGTAGATACGCAGTATTTT.

The rearrangement joins TRBV5-1 to TRBJ1-1; TRBD1 might be the D (5 bases). Trimming cost V 1 base and J 7 bases, with 8 bases left between them. The CDR3 covers 12 residues. CDR1 is SGHRS and CDR2 is YFSETQ in the germline V gene. CDR3 protein: CASSLRGFEAFF. As DNA, the CDR3 is TGCGCCAGCAGCTTGAGGGGCTTTGAAGCTTTCTTT. Complete variable domain (other parts from reference TRBV5-1 and TRBJ1-1): KAGVTQTPRYLIKTRGQQVTLSCSPISGHRSVSWYQQTPGQGLQFLFEYFSETQRNKGNFPGRFSGRQFSNSRSEMNVSTLELGDSALYLCASSLRGFEAFFGQGTRLTVV.

This sequence joins TRBV4-3 and TRBJ1-1, with D hard to call. V dropped 1 base and J dropped 3 bases, with 9 bases sitting between them. The CDR3 has 14 amino acids. Per germline, CDR1 LGHNA and CDR2 YSLEER. The DNA for the CDR3 is TGCGCCAGCAGCCAAGGGTTGAGGGACACTGAAGCTTTCTTT. It specifies CASSQGLRDTEAFF.

The chain combines TRBV30 with TRBJ2-3; 11 bases line up with TRBD1. With 3 bases clipped from V and 2 bases from J, the junction kept 4 bases outside the gene matches. This CDR3 region has 15 residues. Germline V gene lookup returns CDR1 GTSNPN and CDR2 SVGIG (reference sequence). For the CDR3, the DNA is TGTGCCTGGAGGGGACAGGGGGATATCACAGATACGCAGTATTTT. Translating gives CAWRGQGDITDTQYF.

This chain links TRBV9 with TRBJ1-2; no definite D call. CDR3 length: 14 residues. V shed 0 bases and J shed 2 bases, with 8 bases lying between them. Germline CDR1 SGDLS, CDR2 YYNGEE. The CDR3 here is CASSVDPENYGYTF. CDR3 sequence (DNA): TGTGCCAGCAGCGTAGATCCGGAGAACTATGGCTACACCTTC.

The V call is TRBV5-4, the J call TRBJ1-2; D possibly corresponds to TRBD1 (5 bases). The CDR3 consists of 15 residues. V dropped 1 base and J dropped 7 bases, with 17 bases sitting between them. Germline loops: CDR1 SGHNT, CDR2 YYREEE (reference sequence). CDR3 nucleotides: TGTGCCAGCAGCTTGCAGGGTGAGGCTGTAATTGGCTACACCTTC. Translating gives CASSLQGEAVIGYTF.